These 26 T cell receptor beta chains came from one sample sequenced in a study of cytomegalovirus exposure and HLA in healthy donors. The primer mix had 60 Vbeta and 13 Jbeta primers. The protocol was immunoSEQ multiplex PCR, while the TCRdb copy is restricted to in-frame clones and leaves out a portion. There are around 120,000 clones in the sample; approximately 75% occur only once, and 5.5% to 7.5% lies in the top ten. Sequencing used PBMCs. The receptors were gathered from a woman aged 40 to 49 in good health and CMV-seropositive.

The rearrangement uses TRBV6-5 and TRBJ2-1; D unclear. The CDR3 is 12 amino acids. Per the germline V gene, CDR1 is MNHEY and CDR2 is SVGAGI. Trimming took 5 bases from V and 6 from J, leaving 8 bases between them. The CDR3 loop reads CASSQFSNEQFF. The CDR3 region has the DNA TGTGCCAGCAGTCAATTTAGCAATGAGCAGTTCTTC.

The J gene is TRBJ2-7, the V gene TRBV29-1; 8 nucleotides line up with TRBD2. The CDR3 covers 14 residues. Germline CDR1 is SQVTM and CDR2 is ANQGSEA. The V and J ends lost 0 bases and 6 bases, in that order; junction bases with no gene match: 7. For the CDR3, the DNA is TGCAGCGTTGAAGATCCCAGCGGGAGTCCCGAGCAGTACTTC. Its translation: CSVEDPSGSPEQYF.

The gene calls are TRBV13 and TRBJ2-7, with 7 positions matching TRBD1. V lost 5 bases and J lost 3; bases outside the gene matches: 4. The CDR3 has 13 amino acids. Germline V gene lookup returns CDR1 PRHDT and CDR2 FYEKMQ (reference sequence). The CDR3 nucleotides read TGTGCCAGCAGCCCTGGACAGGTCTACGAGCAGTACTTC. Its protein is CASSPGQVYEQYF.

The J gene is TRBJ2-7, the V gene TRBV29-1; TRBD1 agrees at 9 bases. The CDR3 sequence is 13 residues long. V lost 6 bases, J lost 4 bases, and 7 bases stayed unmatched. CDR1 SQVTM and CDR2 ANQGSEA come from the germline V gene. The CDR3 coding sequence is TGCAGCGTCCGAGGACAGGGGATTTACGAGCAGTACTTC. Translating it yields CSVRGQGIYEQYF.

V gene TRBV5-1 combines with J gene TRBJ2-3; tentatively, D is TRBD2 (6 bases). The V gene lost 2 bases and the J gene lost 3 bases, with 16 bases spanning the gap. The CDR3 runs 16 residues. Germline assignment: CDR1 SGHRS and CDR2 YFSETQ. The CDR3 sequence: CASSFGGTFRTDTQYF. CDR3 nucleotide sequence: TGCGCCAGCAGCTTTGGGGGGACCTTCCGGACAGATACGCAGTATTTT.

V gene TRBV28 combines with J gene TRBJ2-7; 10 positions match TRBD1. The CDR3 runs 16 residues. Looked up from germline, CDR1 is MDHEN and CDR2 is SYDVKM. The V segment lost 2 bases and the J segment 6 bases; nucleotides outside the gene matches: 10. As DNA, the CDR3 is TGTGCCAGCAGTTTAAATACCCGACAGGGGGCTACCGAGCAGTACTTC. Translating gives CASSLNTRQGATEQYF.

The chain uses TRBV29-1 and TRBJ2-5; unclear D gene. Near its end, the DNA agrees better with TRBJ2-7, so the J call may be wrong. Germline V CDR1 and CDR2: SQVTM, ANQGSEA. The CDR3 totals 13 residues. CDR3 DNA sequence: TGCAGCGTGGCCCACGGCGGCCCCTACGAGCAGTACTTC. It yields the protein CSVAHGGPYEQYF.

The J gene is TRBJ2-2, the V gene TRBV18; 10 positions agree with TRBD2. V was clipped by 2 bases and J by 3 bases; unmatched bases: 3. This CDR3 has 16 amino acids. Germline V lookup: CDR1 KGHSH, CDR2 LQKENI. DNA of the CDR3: TGTGCCAGCTCACCAATACTAGCGGGGTACACCGGGGAGCTGTTTTTT. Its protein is CASSPILAGYTGELFF.

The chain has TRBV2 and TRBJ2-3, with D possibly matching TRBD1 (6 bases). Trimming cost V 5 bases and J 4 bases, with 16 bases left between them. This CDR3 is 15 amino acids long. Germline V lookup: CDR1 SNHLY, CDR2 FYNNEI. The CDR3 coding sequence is TGTGCCAGCAGTCCGAACAGGGAATTGGCAGATACGCAGTATTTT. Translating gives CASSPNRELADTQYF.

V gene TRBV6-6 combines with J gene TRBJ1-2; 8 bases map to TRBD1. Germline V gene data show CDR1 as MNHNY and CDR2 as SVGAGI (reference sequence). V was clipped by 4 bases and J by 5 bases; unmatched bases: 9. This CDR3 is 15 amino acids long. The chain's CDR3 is CASSFLRQGKYGYTF. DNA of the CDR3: TGTGCCAGCAGTTTTCTTAGACAGGGGAAGTATGGCTACACCTTC.

The CDR3 protein is CASSWGSGRPQETQYF. The CDR3 region has the DNA TGTGCCAGCAGTTGGGGTAGCGGGAGGCCTCAAGAGACCCAGTACTTC. The gene calls are TRBV28 and TRBJ2-5; 10 positions match TRBD2. CDR3 length: 16 amino acids. Germline trimming cut 4 bases from V and 2 bases from J; bases unmatched to any gene: 7. CDR1 is MDHEN, CDR2 SYDVKM, per germline.

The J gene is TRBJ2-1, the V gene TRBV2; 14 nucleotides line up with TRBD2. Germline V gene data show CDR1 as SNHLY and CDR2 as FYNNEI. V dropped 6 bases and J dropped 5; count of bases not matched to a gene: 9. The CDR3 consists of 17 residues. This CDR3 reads CASRARLAGGPNNEQFF. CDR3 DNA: TGTGCCAGCAGGGCTAGACTAGCGGGAGGGCCAAACAATGAGCAGTTCTTC.

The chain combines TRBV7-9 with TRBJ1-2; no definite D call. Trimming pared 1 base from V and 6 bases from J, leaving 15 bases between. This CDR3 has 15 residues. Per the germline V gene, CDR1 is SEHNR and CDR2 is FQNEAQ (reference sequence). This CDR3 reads CASSLGTQASDGYTF. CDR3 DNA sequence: TGTGCCAGCAGCTTAGGTACGCAGGCTTCAGATGGCTACACCTTC.

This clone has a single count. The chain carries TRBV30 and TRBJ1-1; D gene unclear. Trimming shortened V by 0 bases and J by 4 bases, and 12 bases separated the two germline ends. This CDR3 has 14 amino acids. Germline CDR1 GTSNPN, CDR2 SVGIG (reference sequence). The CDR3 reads CAWSVGVRVTEAFF. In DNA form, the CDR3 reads TGTGCCTGGAGTGTTGGCGTGAGGGTCACTGAAGCTTTCTTT.

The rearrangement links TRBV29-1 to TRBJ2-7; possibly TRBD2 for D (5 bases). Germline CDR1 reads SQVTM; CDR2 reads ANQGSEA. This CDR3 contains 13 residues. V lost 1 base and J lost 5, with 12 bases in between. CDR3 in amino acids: CSVEAGTRDEQYF. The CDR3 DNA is TGCAGCGTTGAAGCCGGAACGAGGGACGAGCAGTACTTC.

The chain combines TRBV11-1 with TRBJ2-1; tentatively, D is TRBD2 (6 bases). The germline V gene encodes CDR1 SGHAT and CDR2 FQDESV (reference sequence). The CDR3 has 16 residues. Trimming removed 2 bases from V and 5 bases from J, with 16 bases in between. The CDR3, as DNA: TGTGCCAGCAGCTTAATCCCCCGGGAGCTCGACAATGAGCAGTTCTTC. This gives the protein CASSLIPRELDNEQFF. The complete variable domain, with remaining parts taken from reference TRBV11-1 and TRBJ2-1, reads EAEVAQSPRYKITEKSQAVAFWCDPISGHATLYWYRQILGQGPELLVQFQDESVVDDSQLPKDRFSAERLKGVDSTLKIQPAELGDSAMYLCASSLIPRELDNEQFFGPGTRLTVL.

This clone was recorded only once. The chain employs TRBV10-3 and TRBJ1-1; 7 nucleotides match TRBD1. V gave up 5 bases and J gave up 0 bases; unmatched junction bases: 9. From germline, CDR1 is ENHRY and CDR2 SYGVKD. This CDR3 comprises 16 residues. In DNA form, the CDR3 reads TGTGCCATCAGTACAACCGGGACAGCTATGAACACTGAAGCTTTCTTT. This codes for CAISTTGTAMNTEAFF.

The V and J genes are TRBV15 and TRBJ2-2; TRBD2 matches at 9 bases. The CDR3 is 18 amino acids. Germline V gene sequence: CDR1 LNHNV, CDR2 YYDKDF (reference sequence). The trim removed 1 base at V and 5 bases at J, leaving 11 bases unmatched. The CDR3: CATSRAPRGGVGTGELFF. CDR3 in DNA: TGTGCCACCAGCAGAGCTCCCCGCGGGGGGGTAGGAACCGGGGAGCTGTTTTTT. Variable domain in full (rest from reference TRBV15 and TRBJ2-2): DAMVIQNPRYQVTQFGKPVTLSCSQTLNHNVMYWYQQKSSQAPKLLFHYYDKDFNNEADTPDNFQSRRPNTSFCFLDIRSPGLGDTAMYLCATSRAPRGGVGTGELFFGEGSRLTVL.

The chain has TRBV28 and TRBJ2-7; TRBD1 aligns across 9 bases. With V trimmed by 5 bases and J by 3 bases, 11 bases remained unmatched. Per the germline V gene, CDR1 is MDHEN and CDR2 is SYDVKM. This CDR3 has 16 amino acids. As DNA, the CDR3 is TGTGCCAGCAGTCCAGGGGACAGGGCGTTTATCTACGAGCAGTACTTC. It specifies CASSPGDRAFIYEQYF.

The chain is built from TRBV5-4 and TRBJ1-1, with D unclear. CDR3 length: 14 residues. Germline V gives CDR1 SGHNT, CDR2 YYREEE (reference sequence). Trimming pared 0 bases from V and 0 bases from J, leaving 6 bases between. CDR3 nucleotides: TGTGCCAGCAGCTTGGATCAGGTGAACACTGAAGCTTTCTTT. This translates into CASSLDQVNTEAFF.

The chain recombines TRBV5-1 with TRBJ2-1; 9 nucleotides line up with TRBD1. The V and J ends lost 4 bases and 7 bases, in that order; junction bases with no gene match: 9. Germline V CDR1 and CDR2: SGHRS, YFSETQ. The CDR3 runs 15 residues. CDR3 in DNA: TGCGCCAGCAGCCCGGAGGGGGACAGGGTAAATGAGCAGTTCTTC. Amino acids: CASSPEGDRVNEQFF.

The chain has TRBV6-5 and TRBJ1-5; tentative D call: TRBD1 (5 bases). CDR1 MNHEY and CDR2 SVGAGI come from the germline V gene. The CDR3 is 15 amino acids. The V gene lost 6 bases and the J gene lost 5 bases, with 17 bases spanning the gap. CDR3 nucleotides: TGTGCCAGCAGCCCGGGGGAAGGGTACGATCAGCCCCAGCATTTT. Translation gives CASSPGEGYDQPQHF.

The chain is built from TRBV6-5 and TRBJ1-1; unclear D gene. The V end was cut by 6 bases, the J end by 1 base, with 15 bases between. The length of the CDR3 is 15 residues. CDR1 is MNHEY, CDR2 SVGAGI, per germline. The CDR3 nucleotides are TGTGCCAGCAGCCTCCCCGGGATACCGAACACTGAAGCTTTCTTT. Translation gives CASSLPGIPNTEAFF.

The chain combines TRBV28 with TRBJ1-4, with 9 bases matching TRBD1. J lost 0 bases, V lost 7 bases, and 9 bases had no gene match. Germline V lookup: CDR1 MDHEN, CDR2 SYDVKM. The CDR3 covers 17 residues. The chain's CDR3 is CASTTGTGTATNEKLFF. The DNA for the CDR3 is TGTGCCAGCACTACAGGGACAGGGACCGCAACTAATGAAAAACTGTTTTTT.

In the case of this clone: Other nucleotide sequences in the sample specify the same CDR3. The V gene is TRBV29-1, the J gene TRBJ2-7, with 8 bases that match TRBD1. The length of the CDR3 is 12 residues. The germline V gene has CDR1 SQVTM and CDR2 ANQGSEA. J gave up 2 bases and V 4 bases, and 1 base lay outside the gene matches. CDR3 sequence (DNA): TGCAGCGTTGGGACAGGGACCTACGAGCAGTACTTC. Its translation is CSVGTGTYEQYF.

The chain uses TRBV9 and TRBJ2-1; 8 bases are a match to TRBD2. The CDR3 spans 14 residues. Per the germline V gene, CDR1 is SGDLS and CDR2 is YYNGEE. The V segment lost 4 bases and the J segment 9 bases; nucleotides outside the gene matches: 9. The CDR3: CASSPGGGNIEQFF. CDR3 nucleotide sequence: TGTGCCAGCAGCCCTGGCGGGGGGAACATTGAGCAGTTCTTC.